What follows are 27 T cell receptor beta chains derived from one specimen sequenced in a study of blood T cell repertoires in COVID-19. TCRdb keeps only in-frame clones here, not all; method: immunoSEQ multiplex PCR. In the table there are roughly 60,000 clones, roughly 80% of which are singletons. Sequenced: peripheral blood. These receptors all come from a man aged 80 or over with COVID-19, enrolled during active disease.

This clone came up once. The chain combines TRBV24-1 with TRBJ1-1, with D unclear. Per germline, CDR1 KGHDR and CDR2 SFDVKD. CDR3 length equals 12 residues. Trimming left V 3 bases short and J 8 bases short, with 9 bases between. The CDR3, as DNA: TGTGCCACCAGTGATAACGGGGTAGAAGCTTTCTTT. This sequence encodes CATSDNGVEAFF.

V is TRBV27 and J is TRBJ1-2; D is perhaps TRBD1 (6 bases). This CDR3 region has 14 residues. V dropped 4 bases and J dropped 7 bases, with 16 bases sitting between them. Per germline, CDR1 MNHEY and CDR2 SMNVEV (reference sequence). CDR3 nucleotide sequence: TGTGCCAGCAGTTCCTCCGGGGGGGCGAGTGGCTACACCTTC. Translating gives CASSSSGGASGYTF.

The chain joins TRBV4-1 to TRBJ2-3, with D maybe TRBD2 (5 bases). CDR1 and CDR2 from the germline V gene are MGHRA and YSYEKL. V gave up 1 base and J gave up 6 bases, with 5 bases separating them. This CDR3 is 12 amino acids long. The CDR3 nucleotides are TGCGCCAGCAGCCAAGCGGGGGATACGCAGTATTTT. It is translated as CASSQAGDTQYF.

Only one count was recorded for this clone. The V gene is TRBV9, the J gene TRBJ1-3; D is uncertain. Germline lookup yields CDR1 SGDLS and CDR2 YYNGEE. V lost 0 bases to trimming and J lost 0 bases, with 13 bases between them. This CDR3 comprises 17 residues. This CDR3 is CASSVGDLRSSGNTIYF. The DNA for the CDR3 is TGTGCCAGCAGCGTAGGAGATTTGAGAAGCTCTGGAAACACCATATATTTT.

This clone was counted between two and nine times. The gene calls are TRBV10-1 and TRBJ2-2, with 8 bases fitting TRBD2. The CDR3 runs to 18 residues. V lost 0 bases and J lost 1; bases outside the gene matches: 7. CDR1 and CDR2 (germline): WNHNN, SYGVQD (reference sequence). The CDR3 nucleotides read TGCGCCAGCAGTGAGTCGCTGGTAGCGGGGCTGAACACCGGGGAGCTGTTTTTT. It specifies CASSESLVAGLNTGELFF.

The chain combines TRBV28 with TRBJ1-1; a weak D match, TRBD1 (5 bases). There are 12 residues in the CDR3. V lost 7 bases and J 11 bases, leaving 17 bases between the germline ends. The germline gives CDR1 MDHEN, CDR2 SYDVKM. The CDR3 DNA reads as TGTGCCAGCAAGGAGGGCAGGGTGAATGCTTTCTTT. Amino acid sequence: CASKEGRVNAFF.

This clone was counted a single time. One junction end disagrees with the germline gene, perhaps due to a read error. The V gene is TRBV13, the J gene TRBJ2-1; TRBD2 agrees at 14 bases. The CDR3 has 15 residues. Germline values: CDR1 PRHDT, CDR2 FYEKMQ (reference sequence). The CDR3 region is CASSRPGLAGARGLF. CDR3 nucleotides: TGTGCCAGCAGTCGGCCGGGACTAGCGGGGGCCCGGGGGCTCTTC.

The rearrangement links TRBV7-7 to TRBJ2-1, with 10 bases matching TRBD1. This CDR3 has 15 residues. J gave up 8 bases and V 4 bases, and 8 bases lay outside the gene matches. Germline lookup yields CDR1 SSHAT and CDR2 FNYEAQ (reference sequence). CDR3 nucleotides: TGTGCCAGCAGCTCAAAGGGACAGGGGCAGGATGAGCAGTTCTTC. It encodes CASSSKGQGQDEQFF.

This clone was seen a few times. The chain employs TRBV5-4 and TRBJ1-5; D perhaps matches TRBD1 (6 bases). The CDR3 sequence is 13 residues long. Germline CDR1 SGHNT, CDR2 YYREEE (reference sequence). Trimming removed 0 bases at V and 7 bases at J, with 8 bases between. CDR3 in amino acids: CASSLDRDQPQHF. CDR3 nucleotide sequence: TGTGCCAGCAGCTTGGACAGGGACCAGCCCCAGCATTTT.

This clone was recorded only once. The J gene is TRBJ1-2, the V gene TRBV7-9, with unresolved D. The germline V gene encodes CDR1 SEHNR and CDR2 FQNEAQ (reference sequence). This CDR3 is 14 amino acids long. Trimming shortened V by 1 base and J by 7 bases, and 13 bases separated the two germline ends. Written as DNA, the CDR3 is TGTGCCAGCAGCTTAGGGACCTTCGAGGGTGGCTACACCTTC. The encoded protein is CASSLGTFEGGYTF.

The gene calls are TRBV10-3 and TRBJ1-2; D gene unclear. CDR1 and CDR2 from the germline V gene are ENHRY and SYGVKD. The CDR3 is 13 amino acids. V was cut by 2 bases and J by 7 bases, with 11 bases left in between. CDR3 in amino acids: CAISEMVSRGYTF. As DNA, the CDR3 is TGTGCCATCAGTGAGATGGTAAGCCGTGGCTACACCTTC.

The V and J genes are TRBV6-1 and TRBJ1-1; D gene uncertain. This CDR3 is 11 amino acids long. Germline V lookup: CDR1 MNHNS, CDR2 SASEGT. The V gene lost 3 bases and the J gene lost 5 bases, with 4 bases spanning the gap. CDR3 protein: CASSDRTEAFF. CDR3 nucleotide sequence: TGTGCCAGCAGTGATCGGACTGAAGCTTTCTTT.

V gene TRBV4-3 combines with J gene TRBJ2-7; a possible D gene is TRBD2 (7 bases). CDR1 and CDR2 (germline): LGHNA, YSLEER. Trimming removed 0 bases at V and 3 bases at J, with 15 bases between. This CDR3 has 16 residues. For the CDR3, the DNA is TGCGCCAGCAGCCAAGATAGGGGGGGCCTAAGCTACGAGCAGTACTTC. It codes for CASSQDRGGLSYEQYF.

The gene calls are TRBV6-5 and TRBJ2-1; D is unresolved. V was trimmed by 2 bases and J by 9 bases, leaving 11 bases between them. The CDR3 runs 13 residues. From germline, CDR1 is MNHEY and CDR2 SVGAGI. The DNA of the CDR3 is TGTGCCAGCAGTTACCCCGCGGCCAGTGAGCAGTTCTTC. Encoded protein: CASSYPAASEQFF.

The chain carries TRBV24-1 and TRBJ2-3, with D perhaps matching TRBD2 (5 bases). CDR3 length: 16 residues. The V gene lost 1 base and the J gene lost 2 bases, with 12 bases spanning the gap. Germline V gives CDR1 KGHDR, CDR2 SFDVKD. This CDR3 reads CATSDFGGTTTDTQYF. The CDR3 DNA sequence: TGTGCCACCAGTGATTTTGGAGGTACGACCACAGATACGCAGTATTTT.

The rearrangement joins TRBV6-1 to TRBJ2-1, with 7 bases aligning to TRBD1. V lost 3 bases, J lost 15 bases, and 17 bases stayed unmatched. This CDR3 comprises 15 residues. The V gene's germline CDR1 is MNHNS and CDR2 SASEGT. CDR3 residues: CASSDTGTAALFSFF. For the CDR3, the DNA is TGTGCCAGCAGTGATACGGGGACAGCGGCCCTCTTCTCGTTCTTC.

The chain is built from TRBV5-1 and TRBJ2-7; 10 bases are shared with TRBD1. Trimming cost V 3 bases and J 6 bases; bases outside gene matches: 12. The CDR3 length is 16 residues. Germline CDR1 and CDR2: SGHRS and YFSETQ. CDR3 in DNA: TGCGCCAGCAGCTCGAGGACAGGGGGTTCGCGGGGCGAGCAGTACTTC. Amino acid sequence: CASSSRTGGSRGEQYF.

The chain couples TRBV18 to TRBJ1-5; maybe TRBD1 (5 bases). Trimming took off 4 bases at V and 4 bases at J, with 8 bases between the two ends. Per the germline V gene, CDR1 is KGHSH and CDR2 is LQKENI. This CDR3 region has 13 residues. The CDR3 sequence is CASSLDKNQPQHF. CDR3 bases: TGTGCCAGCTCACTGGACAAAAATCAGCCCCAGCATTTT.

This clone was seen only a few times. This sequence joins TRBV2 and TRBJ1-6; perhaps TRBD1 as D (6 bases). With 6 bases removed from V and 6 bases from J, the gap between germline ends came to 9 bases. This CDR3 has 13 amino acids. The germline V gene encodes CDR1 SNHLY and CDR2 FYNNEI. The CDR3 loop is CASSGQINSPLHF. In DNA, the CDR3 is TGTGCCAGCAGCGGACAGATTAATTCACCCCTCCACTTT.

J is TRBJ1-2 and V is TRBV28; D is undetermined. CDR1 and CDR2 (germline): MDHEN, SYDVKM. The CDR3 runs to 17 residues. Trimming cost V 6 bases and J 0 bases, with 20 bases left between them. CDR3 loop: CASSPPPPRRANYGYTF. The CDR3, as DNA: TGTGCCAGCAGCCCACCCCCTCCTCGAAGAGCTAACTATGGCTACACCTTC.

CDR3 in DNA: TGTGCCAGCAGGAGTGGACAATCTAATGAAAAACTGTTTTTT. Its translation is CASRSGQSNEKLFF. This rearrangement joins TRBV5-4 to TRBJ1-4; perhaps TRBD1 as D (5 bases). The CDR3 contains 14 residues. Trimming took off 5 bases at V and 3 bases at J, with 11 bases between the two ends. The V gene's germline CDR1 is SGHNT and CDR2 YYREEE (reference sequence).

This rearrangement joins TRBV5-8 to TRBJ2-3; 8 nucleotides align to TRBD2. CDR3 length: 14 residues. The J segment lost 4 bases and the V segment lost 4 bases, leaving 5 bases of the junction unmatched. CDR1 SGHTS and CDR2 YDEGEE come from the germline V gene. CDR3 sequence: CASSRGAGADTQYF. The DNA for the CDR3 is TGTGCCAGCAGCCGAGGAGCGGGAGCAGATACGCAGTATTTT. The full variable domain, in which reference TRBV5-8 and TRBJ2-3 provide the parts outside the CDR3, is EAGVTQSPTHLIKTRGQQATLRCSPISGHTSVYWYQQALGLGLQFLLWYDEGEERNRGNFPPRFSGRQFPNYSSELNVNALELEDSALYLCASSRGAGADTQYFGPGTRLTVL.

The genes are TRBV6-4 and TRBJ1-2; D gene uncertain. Germline CDR1 and CDR2: MRHNA and SNTAGT. CDR3 length: 14 residues. V gave up 7 bases and J gave up 4 bases, with 16 bases separating them. The CDR3 spells CASKFSESSYGYTF. In DNA, the CDR3 is TGTGCCAGCAAGTTTAGTGAGAGTAGCTATGGCTACACCTTC.

The rearrangement joins TRBV4-1 to TRBJ1-1; 7 bases are a match to TRBD1. V dropped 4 bases and J dropped 2; count of bases not matched to a gene: 7. The CDR3 consists of 15 residues. The germline gives CDR1 MGHRA, CDR2 YSYEKL. Written as DNA, the CDR3 is TGCGCCAGCAGCCCCGGACAGGCCTTTAACACTGAAGCTTTCTTT. It yields the protein CASSPGQAFNTEAFF.

This chain uses TRBV11-3 with TRBJ2-1; 7 nucleotides line up with TRBD2. Per germline, CDR1 SGHNT and CDR2 YENEEA. This CDR3 contains 14 residues. V gave up 1 base and J gave up 5 bases; unmatched junction bases: 2. CDR3 sequence: CASSLGGSDNEQFF. Here the CDR3 DNA reads TGTGCCAGCAGCTTAGGCGGGAGCGACAATGAGCAGTTCTTC.

This chain links TRBV6-2 or TRBV6-3 with TRBJ1-1, with TRBD1 identical over 9 bases. With V trimmed by 5 bases and J by 7 bases, 11 bases remained unmatched. The CDR3 sequence is 15 residues long. Germline V gene sequence: CDR1 MNHEY, CDR2 SVGEGT. CDR3 region: CASSRPGTGSGEAFF. CDR3 coding DNA: TGTGCCAGCAGTCGTCCCGGGACAGGGTCGGGTGAAGCTTTCTTT.

The chain is built from TRBV29-1 and TRBJ1-1, with a weak D call TRBD1 (5 bases). The CDR3 totals 10 residues. The V gene lost 7 bases and the J gene lost 4 bases, with 7 bases spanning the gap. The germline CDR1 and CDR2 sequences are SQVTM and ANQGSEA. The DNA of the CDR3 is TGCAGCGCCGACAGCACTGAAGCTTTCTTT. Translating gives CSADSTEAFF.